The clone carrying this TCR beta chain was counted a few times. These data belong to a study of T-cell memory formation after mild COVID-19. TCRdb passed the 5' RACE reads through MiXCR, listing each CDR3 protein once. Seen here are 380,000 or so distinct CDR3 sequences, about an eighth observed once, and the top ten hold 22%. This CDR3 has 14 amino acids. Germline CDR1 is SGHDN and CDR2 is FVKESK. Between the trimmed V and J ends, which lost 0 bases and 3 bases, there was a span of 6 bases. This TCR was sampled from a man in his late teens or twenties who had mild COVID-19 (a few samples of this study predate the infection). Cell type and time point are not known. The chain combines TRBV14 with TRBJ2-1, with D hard to call. Sequencing used PBMCs or a T cell subset sorted from them (not recorded which). The CDR3 nucleotides read TGTGCCAGCAGCCAAGACAAACTCTACAATGAGCAGTTCTTC. Its translation is CASSQDKLYNEQFF.